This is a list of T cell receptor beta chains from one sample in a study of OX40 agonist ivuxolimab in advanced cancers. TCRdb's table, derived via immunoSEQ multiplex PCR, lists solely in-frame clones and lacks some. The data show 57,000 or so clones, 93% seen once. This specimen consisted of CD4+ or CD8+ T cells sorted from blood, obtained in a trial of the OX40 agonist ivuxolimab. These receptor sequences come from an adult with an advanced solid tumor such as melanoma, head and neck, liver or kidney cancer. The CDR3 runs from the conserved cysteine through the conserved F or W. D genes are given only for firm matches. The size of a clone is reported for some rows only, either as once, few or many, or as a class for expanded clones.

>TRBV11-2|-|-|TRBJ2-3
TGTGCCAGCAGCTTAGAAGGGACTAGCACAGATACGCAGTATTTT
CASSLEGTSTDTQYF
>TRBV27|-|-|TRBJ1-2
TGTGCCAGCAGTTTATCGGAGGGGTACTATGGCTACACCTTC
CASSLSEGYYGYTF
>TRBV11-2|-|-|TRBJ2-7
TGTGCCAGCAGCTCCCCCGGGCCGGAAGAGCAGTACTTC
CASSSPGPEEQYF
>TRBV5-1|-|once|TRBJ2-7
TGCGCCAGCAGCCCTGTCAGCGACTCCTACGAGCAGTACTTC
CASSPVSDSYEQYF
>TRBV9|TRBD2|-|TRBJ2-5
TGTGCCAGCAGCGACCCCGCGGGAGCAGAGACCCAGTACTTC
CASSDPAGAETQYF
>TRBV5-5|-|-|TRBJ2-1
TGTGCCAGCAGCATTACCGGGAGAAACAATGAGCAGTTCTTC
CASSITGRNNEQFF
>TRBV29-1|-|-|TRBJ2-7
TGCAGCGTTGAATGGACAAGTTCCTACGAGCAGTACTTC
CSVEWTSSYEQYF
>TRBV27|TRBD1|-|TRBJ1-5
TGTGCCAGCAGTTCCCGGGACAGTTATAGCAATCAGCCCCAGCATTTT
CASSSRDSYSNQPQHF
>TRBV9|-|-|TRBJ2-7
TGTGCCAGCAGCGTAGGACAGGCTACCTACGAGCAGTACTTC
CASSVGQATYEQYF
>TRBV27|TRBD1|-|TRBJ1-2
TGTGCCAGCAGTCCCGGGACAGGCGCCTATGGCTACACCTTC
CASSPGTGAYGYTF
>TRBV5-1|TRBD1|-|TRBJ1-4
TGCGCCAGCAGCTGGACAGGCCCTTCGCACTTAACTAATGAAAAACTGTTTTTT
CASSWTGPSHLTNEKLFF
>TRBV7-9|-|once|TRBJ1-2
TGTGCCAGCAGGCCCACTGAAGAGAACTATGGCTACACCTTC
CASRPTEENYGYTF
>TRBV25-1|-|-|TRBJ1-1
TGTGCCAGCAGTGATTGGAGTGGGTATAGAGAAGCTTTCTTT
CASSDWSGYREAFF
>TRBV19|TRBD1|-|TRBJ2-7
TGTGCCAGTAGCACGGGACAGTCCTACGAGCAGTACTTC
CASSTGQSYEQYF
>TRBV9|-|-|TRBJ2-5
TGTGCCAGCAGCGCTGGGGGGGGGCGCGGCGGACAAGAGACCCAGTACTTC
CASSAGGGRGGQETQYF
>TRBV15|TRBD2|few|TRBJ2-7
TGTGCCACCAGCGGGGTCGGGAGCGGGAGGGCCGGGTACGAGCAGTACTTC
CATSGVGSGRAGYEQYF
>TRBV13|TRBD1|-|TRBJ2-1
TGTGCCAGCAGCTCCCGGGACAGGGTGCGTAATGAGCAGTTCTTC
CASSSRDRVRNEQFF
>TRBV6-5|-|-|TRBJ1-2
TGTGCCAGCAGTGCCGGGACGGGGAACTATGGCTACACCTTC
CASSAGTGNYGYTF
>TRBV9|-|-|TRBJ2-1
TGTGCCAGCAGCGTAGGCCCGTCGTACAATGAGCAGTTCTTC
CASSVGPSYNEQFF
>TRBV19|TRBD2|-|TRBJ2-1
TGTGCCAGTAGTTCTGGGACTAGCGGGAGCAATGAGCAGTTCTTC
CASSSGTSGSNEQFF